Listed below are T cell receptor beta chains from one sample, sequenced in a study of shared clonotypes between healthy human individuals. Libraries were prepared by immunoSEQ multiplex PCR; TCRdb keeps only in-frame clonotypes and omits some of them. The top ten hold about 0.057% of the sample, which has approximately 530,000 clones, 90% to 96% seen once. Sequencing was performed on naive CD4+ T cells sorted from blood. These receptors came from a woman aged 25 to 39 in good health. Each CDR3 is given with its conserved first and last residue. D genes are given only for firm matches. Some rows have no size entry. The others give once, few or many, or a class for an expanded clone.

D,V,length,J,size,DNA,CDR3
TRBD1,TRBV19,15,TRBJ1-5,.,TGTGCCAGTAGTGGGACAGGGGGGGTTAATCAGCCCCAGCATTTT,CASSGTGGVNQPQHF
.,TRBV5-8,15,TRBJ1-4,.,TGTGCCAGCAGCTTGCGTGGGGGAGGTTTAGAAAAACTGTTTTTT,CASSLRGGGLEKLFF
TRBD1,TRBV6-6,14,TRBJ1-1,.,TGTGCCAGCAGGGGACAGTCACTGAACACTGAAGCTTTCTTT,CASRGQSLNTEAFF
.,TRBV5-4,12,TRBJ1-2,.,TGTGCCAGCATCGGGACGGATTATGGCTACACCTTC,CASIGTDYGYTF
.,TRBV30,14,TRBJ2-6,.,TGTGCCTGGAGTAGGGCGGGAGGGGCCAACGTCCTGACTTTC,CAWSRAGGANVLTF
TRBD2,TRBV7-9,17,TRBJ2-2,once,TGTGCCAGCAGCTTTCAGAGCGGGAGCTTTTGGACCGGGGAGCTGTTTTTT,CASSFQSGSFWTGELFF
.,TRBV30,13,TRBJ2-5,.,TGTGCCTGGGGGTCCGGGCCCTCGAAGACCCAGTACTTC,CAWGSGPSKTQYF
.,TRBV12-1,16,TRBJ2-1,.,TGTGCCAGCAGCTTTTCGTGCGGACCCGCATACAATGAGCAGTTCTTC,CASSFSCGPAYNEQFF
.,TRBV28,17,TRBJ2-3,.,TGTGCCAGCAGTCCCCTTACGAAGCTTCTGAGCACAGATACGCAGTATTTT,CASSPLTKLLSTDTQYF
TRBD1,TRBV5-1,15,TRBJ2-5,.,TGCGCCAGCAGCTTGGATGGGACAGGCCAAGAGACCCAGTACTTC,CASSLDGTGQETQYF
.,TRBV18,13,TRBJ2-7,.,TGTGCCAGCTCACCATCGGCGGACTACGAGCAGTACTTC,CASSPSADYEQYF
TRBD2,TRBV28,16,TRBJ2-1,.,TGTGCCAGCAGTTTAGGGGCGGCGGGAGGTTACAATGAGCAGTTCTTC,CASSLGAAGGYNEQFF
TRBD1,TRBV6-1,15,TRBJ1-5,.,TGTGCCAGCAGGGCCCCAGGGGGGGGCAGTCAGCCCCAGCATTTT,CASRAPGGGSQPQHF
.,TRBV11-3,15,TRBJ2-1,.,TGTGCCAGCAGCTTAGGTCAGGGGAGGATGGATGAGCAGTTCTTC,CASSLGQGRMDEQFF
.,TRBV10-1,16,TRBJ1-1,.,TGCGCCAGCAGTGACGGATCTTATTCGGGGAACACTGAAGCTTTCTTT,CASSDGSYSGNTEAFF
.,TRBV5-1,17,TRBJ2-1,.,TGCGCCAGCAGCCAGGGCTCGGGTTCGCTAGGGGACAATGAGCAGTTCTTC,CASSQGSGSLGDNEQFF
TRBD1,TRBV7-9,16,TRBJ2-7,.,TGTGCCAGCAGCTCGTGGACAGGGGCGGCCTTGCACGAGCAGTACTTC,CASSSWTGAALHEQYF
.,TRBV29-1,14,TRBJ2-6,once,TGCAGCGTTGGGACTTATTCTGGGGCCAACGTCCTGACTTTC,CSVGTYSGANVLTF
.,TRBV28,16,TRBJ2-7,.,TGTGCCAGCAGTTCCTCGGGACTCCCGTCCCGGTACGAGCAGTACTTC,CASSSSGLPSRYEQYF
TRBD1,TRBV18,14,TRBJ1-2,.,TGTGCCAGCTCACCACCGGGACAGTCCTATGGCTACACCTTC,CASSPPGQSYGYTF
TRBD1,TRBV19,16,TRBJ1-5,.,TGTGCCAGTAAGGGACAGGGGATCTTGGTGCCTCAGCCCCAGCATTTT,CASKGQGILVPQPQHF
.,TRBV28,14,TRBJ1-4,.,TGTGCCAGCAGTTTATTTCCAACTAATGAAAAACTGTTTTTT,CASSLFPTNEKLFF
.,TRBV28,13,TRBJ1-2,.,TGTGCCAGCACCCCCGGGTGGGGCTATGGCTACACCTTC,CASTPGWGYGYTF
TRBD1,TRBV7-6,14,TRBJ1-1,.,TGTGCCAGCAGCTCGGGGACAGGGATGTCTGAAGCTTTCTTT,CASSSGTGMSEAFF
.,TRBV2,15,TRBJ1-4,.,TGTGCCGGCTCTGTGGGGGGACTAGAATATGAAAAACTGTTTTTT,CAGSVGGLEYEKLFF
TRBD1,TRBV2,12,TRBJ1-1,.,TGTGCCAGTACAGGGGAGGCCACTGAAGCTTTCTTT,CASTGEATEAFF